This TCR beta chain was identified in a study of shared clonotypes between healthy human individuals. This table comes from immunoSEQ multiplex PCR, and its TCRdb copy is limited to in-frame clones, with some not included. The sample consists of about 2.4 million clones, approximately 94% of them appearing once. The CDR3 runs to 17 residues. Germline V lookup: CDR1 SGHRS, CDR2 YFSETQ. After removal of 4 bases from V and 5 bases from J, the junction contained 11 bases not matched to a gene. The gene calls are TRBV5-1 and TRBJ1-4; the match to TRBD1 covers 10 bases. The source of this sequence is a man between 18 and 35 years old in good health. Some clones in this sample may be carry-over from other donors' samples. The material sequenced was naive CD4+ T cells from PBMCs. Subset described: CD45RA+ positively selected. The CDR3 DNA reads as TGCGCCAGCAGCACAACCGGGACAGGGGTCGGGAATGAAAAACTGTTTTTT. Its protein is CASSTTGTGVGNEKLFF.